These 20 T cell receptor beta chains share one sample of origin, sequenced in a study of read filtering for tumor transcriptome and immune sequencing (dated by TCRdb to the early 2020s). Data came from an Illumina HiSeq 4000. Starting from roughly 370 ng RNA, TCR libraries were constructed with the Immunoverse kit using molecular barcoded adaptors that cover the alpha/delta and beta/gamma chains. The raw public reads went through TCRdb reprocessing: fastp at Q25, MiXCR clone calling, in-frame beta chains kept. Under each unique CDR3 protein, matching rows form one entry showing the most common genes and DNA. This sample lists around 41,000 distinct CDR3 sequences; 13% to 15% were detected once. Clones ranked in the top ten supply 15% to 20% of the sample. The specimen sequenced was a population of CD138-negative cells sorted from bone marrow. The cell subset or site label for this specimen denotes: bone marrow mononuclear cells depleted of CD138+ plasma/myeloma cells by negative magnetic selection. Receptor source: a donor aged 40 or over with multiple myeloma.

This clonotype was seen more than once but under ten times. This rearrangement joins TRBV15 to TRBJ2-5; TRBD2 matches 7 bases. With V trimmed by 5 bases and J by 4 bases, 4 bases remained unmatched. Germline V gene lookup returns CDR1 LNHNV and CDR2 YYDKDF (reference sequence). This CDR3 contains 13 residues. The CDR3 here is CATSGIAGETQYF. CDR3 nucleotides: TGTGCCACCAGCGGCATAGCGGGAGAGACCCAGTACTTC.

As to this clonotype: This may come from a read error, since a much larger clone is one base off. The genes are TRBV7-3 and TRBJ2-5; perhaps D is TRBD1 or TRBD2 (5 bases each). The CDR3 covers 15 residues. Germline CDR1 reads SGHTA; CDR2 reads FQGTGA. The CDR3 region has the DNA TGTGCCAGCAGCTTAGGGGACGCGGCCCAAGTGACCCAGTACTTC. Encoded protein: CASSLGDAAQVTQYF. Combining the CDR3 with reference TRBV7-3 and TRBJ2-5 gives the whole variable domain GAGVSQTPSNKVTEKGKYVELRCDPISGHTALYWYRQSLGQGPEFLIYFQGTGAADDSGLPNDRFFAVRPEGSVSTLKIQRTERGDSAVYLCASSLGDAAQVTQYFGPGTRLLVL.

This clonotype showed up many times. J is TRBJ2-5 and V is TRBV6-1; 13 bases fit TRBD2. Trimming at V came to 4 bases and at J to 5 bases, leaving 4 bases not matched to a gene. The CDR3 consists of 15 residues. Germline assignment: CDR1 MNHNS and CDR2 SASEGT. CDR3 sequence: CASSGVTSGGETQYF. In nucleotides, the CDR3 is TGTGCCAGCAGTGGCGTGACTAGCGGGGGGGAGACCCAGTACTTC.

This clonotype was counted only a few times. The V call is TRBV20-1, the J call TRBJ2-3, with TRBD2 matching 14 bases. The length of the CDR3 is 14 residues. With V trimmed by 4 bases and J by 4 bases, 1 base remained unmatched. Germline CDR1 is DFQATT and CDR2 is SNEGSKA (reference sequence). This CDR3 is CSATTSGGADTQYF. The CDR3 region has the DNA TGCAGTGCTACGACTAGCGGGGGGGCAGATACGCAGTATTTT.

In the case of this clonotype: Given a far larger clone just one base away, this is likely a sequencing read error. This rearrangement joins TRBV7-3 to TRBJ1-4; 8 bases map to TRBD1. Per the germline V gene, CDR1 is SGHTA and CDR2 is FQGTGA. The CDR3 is 13 residues long. The CDR3 sequence: CASSTDRADTRYF. Here the CDR3 DNA reads TGTGCCAGCAGCACGGACAGGGCAGATACGCGGTATTTT. Filled out from reference TRBV7-3 and TRBJ1-4, the complete variable domain reads GAGVSQTPSNKVTEKGKYVELRCDPISGHTALYWYRQSLGQGPEFLIYFQGTGAADDSGLPNDRFFAVRPEGSVSTLKIQRTERGDSAVYLCASSTDRADTRYFGSGTQLSVL.

This clonotype appeared many times. V is TRBV10-3 and J is TRBJ1-1, with D uncertain. This CDR3 contains 11 residues. The V gene lost 2 bases and the J gene lost 2 bases, with 0 bases spanning the gap. Germline V gene lookup returns CDR1 ENHRY and CDR2 SYGVKD. CDR3 nucleotide sequence: TGTGCCATCAGTGAGAACACTGAAGCTTTCTTT. Translated, it gives CAISENTEAFF.

This clonotype was counted at least ten times. The rearrangement links TRBV6-1 to TRBJ2-7; D gene uncertain. Germline assignment: CDR1 MNHNS and CDR2 SASEGT. The CDR3 has 13 amino acids. The V end lost 4 bases, the J end lost 6 bases, and 13 bases lay between the germline ends. CDR3 in amino acids: CASSGDWRREQYF. CDR3 DNA sequence: TGTGCCAGCAGTGGCGACTGGCGACGCGAGCAGTACTTC.

As regards this clonotype: At one end, the junction sequence differs from germline, possibly due to a read error. This chain joins TRBV6-1 and TRBJ2-1; 7 nucleotides align to TRBD1. The V gene's germline CDR1 is MNHNS and CDR2 SASEGT. The CDR3 is made up of 14 amino acids. The CDR3: CASCETGAYNEQFF. CDR3 nucleotide sequence: TGTGCCAGCTGTGAAACAGGGGCCTACAATGAGCAGTTCTTC.

Details on this clonotype: A read error may account for a junction end that differs from germline. The genes are TRBV6-5 and TRBJ1-2; TRBD1 matches at 7 bases. The germline V gene has CDR1 MNHEY and CDR2 SVGAGI. This CDR3 contains 13 residues. The CDR3 loop is CASSYGQGDGNTF. The CDR3 nucleotides are TGTGCCAGCAGTTACGGTCAGGGGGATGGCAACACCTTC.

The J gene is TRBJ2-3, the V gene TRBV7-9; D remains ambiguous. The V end was cut by 9 bases, the J end by 0 bases, with 13 bases between. CDR1 is SEHNR and CDR2 is FQNEAQ in the germline V gene (reference sequence). The CDR3 sequence is 14 residues long. CDR3 amino acids: CASSLLGSTDTQYF. CDR3 nucleotides: TGTGCCAGTTCCCTTCTTGGGAGCACAGATACGCAGTATTTT.

This clonotype was detected ten times or more. The gene calls are TRBV6-1 and TRBJ2-3; D is perhaps TRBD2 (5 bases). Deletions cut 6 bases from V and 0 bases from J, with 10 bases between. The CDR3 sequence is 14 residues long. The germline V gene has CDR1 MNHNS and CDR2 SASEGT. CDR3 residues: CASSSGSSTDTQYF. CDR3 in DNA: TGTGCCAGCAGCAGCGGCTCTAGCACAGATACGCAGTATTTT.

This clonotype occurred many times. The CDR3 region is CSCAGGRDNQPQHF. CDR3 sequence (DNA): TGCAGTTGCGCGGGGGGCAGAGACAATCAGCCCCAGCATTTT. The chain combines TRBV20-1 with TRBJ1-5; D is perhaps TRBD1 (6 bases). The V gene lost 8 bases and the J gene lost 3 bases, with 17 bases spanning the gap. This CDR3 spans 14 amino acids. Germline V gives CDR1 DFQATT, CDR2 SNEGSKA (reference sequence).

This chain links TRBV11-3 with TRBJ2-3; 7 bases agree with TRBD1. This CDR3 has 15 amino acids. The trim removed 3 bases at V and 3 bases at J, leaving 6 bases unmatched. Germline CDR1 SGHNT, CDR2 YENEEA. The CDR3 DNA follows: TGTGCCAGCAGCTTGGAACAGGGGTTTACAGATACGCAGTATTTT. It codes for CASSLEQGFTDTQYF.

This clonotype occurred a few times. It is likely a read error: a sequence one base away is far more abundant. V is TRBV7-8 and J is TRBJ2-1; TRBD2 matches 9 bases. J gave up 6 bases and V 1 base, and 4 bases lay outside the gene matches. Germline CDR1 reads SGHVS; CDR2 reads FQNEAQ. CDR3 length: 15 amino acids. DNA for the CDR3: TGTGCCAGCAGCTTAGGCGGGGGGGACTTCAATGAGCAGTTCTTC. It encodes CASSLGGGDFNEQFF.

The table lists this clonotype with many counts. The rearrangement joins TRBV7-6 to TRBJ2-1; maybe TRBD2 (5 bases). The CDR3 has 14 residues. Germline V gene data show CDR1 as SGHVS and CDR2 as FNYEAQ. Deletions cut 0 bases from V and 6 bases from J, with 9 bases between. The CDR3 nucleotides read TGTGCCAGCAGCTTAGCTGGGCTAGCCAATGAGCAGTTCTTC. Translated, it gives CASSLAGLANEQFF.

Details on this clonotype: A junction end diverges from the germline sequence, so it may reflect a read error. The chain combines TRBV4-1 with TRBJ2-1; tentative D call: TRBD1 (6 bases). This CDR3 spans 15 amino acids. The germline CDR1 and CDR2 sequences are MGHRA and YSYEKL. The CDR3 sequence is CASSQGQGPSNGQLF. The DNA of the CDR3 is TGCGCCAGCAGCCAAGGCCAGGGGCCCTCCAATGGGCAGCTCTTC.

This clonotype was detected ten times or more. Here the CDR3 DNA reads TGTGCCAGCAGTTTATCCTTCAGCTCCTACAATGAGCAGTTCTTC. This encodes CASSLSFSSYNEQFF. The V call is TRBV21-1, the J call TRBJ2-1. TRBV21-1 is a pseudogene locus. CDR3 size: 15 residues.

Many counts were recorded for this clonotype. This chain joins TRBV5-1 and TRBJ2-7; 7 bases line up with TRBD2. The CDR3 covers 15 residues. Trimming cost V 0 bases and J 0 bases; bases outside gene matches: 3. Germline values: CDR1 SGHRS, CDR2 YFSETQ. This CDR3 reads CASSLDGGSSYEQYF. In nucleotides, the CDR3 is TGCGCCAGCAGCTTGGACGGGGGGAGCTCCTACGAGCAGTACTTC.

The sample holds many counts of this clonotype. The V gene is TRBV27, the J gene TRBJ1-1; D call uncertain. Germline values: CDR1 MNHEY, CDR2 SMNVEV (reference sequence). The CDR3 extends over 13 amino acids. V was trimmed by 6 bases and J by 0 bases, leaving 8 bases between them. CDR3 bases: TGTGCCAGCAGCCCACATCTGAACACTGAAGCTTTCTTT. This translates into CASSPHLNTEAFF.

In this sample, this clonotype turned up many times. The chain uses TRBV24-1 and TRBJ2-2, with 8 bases lining up with TRBD2. The junction had 7 bases not matched to a gene; V was cut back by 4 bases and J by 4 bases. The CDR3 is 16 residues long. Germline V gives CDR1 KGHDR, CDR2 SFDVKD. As DNA, the CDR3 is TGTGCCACCAGTGACACAGGGACTAGACGCACCGGGGAGCTGTTTTTT. This translates into CATSDTGTRRTGELFF.